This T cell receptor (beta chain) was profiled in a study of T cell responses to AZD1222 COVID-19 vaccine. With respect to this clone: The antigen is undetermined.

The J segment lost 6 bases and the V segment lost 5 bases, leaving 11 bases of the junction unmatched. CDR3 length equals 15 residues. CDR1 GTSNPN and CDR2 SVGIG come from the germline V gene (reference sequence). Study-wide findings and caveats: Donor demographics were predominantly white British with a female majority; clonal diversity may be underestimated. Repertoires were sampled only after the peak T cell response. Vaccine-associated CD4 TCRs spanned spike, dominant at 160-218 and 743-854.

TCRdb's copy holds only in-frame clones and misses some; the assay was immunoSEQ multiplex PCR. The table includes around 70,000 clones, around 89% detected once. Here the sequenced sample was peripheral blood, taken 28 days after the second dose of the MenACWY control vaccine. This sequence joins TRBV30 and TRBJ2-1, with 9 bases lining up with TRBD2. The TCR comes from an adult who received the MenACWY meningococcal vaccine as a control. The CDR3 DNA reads TGTGCCTGGGGGGCGGGGCTAGCGGGGTCCAATGAGCAGTTCTTC. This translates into CAWGAGLAGSNEQFF.